One sample yielded the 14 T cell receptor beta chains listed below, sequenced in a study of shared clonotypes between healthy human individuals. The protocol was immunoSEQ multiplex PCR, while the TCRdb copy is restricted to in-frame clones and leaves out a portion. The table includes roughly 890,000 clones, more than 85% detected once. Naive CD8 populations comprised CD45RO-negative cells positively selected for CCR7, excluding terminally differentiated effector memory CD45RA+ cells. Sequences were obtained from naive CD8+ T cells sorted from blood. Source of these receptors: a man aged 25-45 years in good health.

The chain combines TRBV7-9 with TRBJ2-1; no definite D call. V lost 6 bases and J lost 7, with 16 bases in between. This CDR3 has 14 residues. The germline gives CDR1 SEHNR, CDR2 FQNEAQ (reference sequence). CDR3 region: CASSFSTRPNEQFF. CDR3 in DNA: TGTGCCAGCAGTTTCTCGACTCGCCCGAATGAGCAGTTCTTC.

The chain uses TRBV7-9 and TRBJ1-3, with D possibly matching TRBD1 (6 bases). The V end lost 5 bases, the J end lost 4 bases, and 18 bases lay between the germline ends. The CDR3 is 16 amino acids. From germline, CDR1 is SEHNR and CDR2 FQNEAQ (reference sequence). DNA of the CDR3: TGTGCCAGCAGCCCTTTAATGGGGGGCTCCGGAAACACCATATATTTT. Translation gives CASSPLMGGSGNTIYF. The full variable domain, rest sourced from reference TRBV7-9 and TRBJ1-3, is DTGVSQNPRHKITKRGQNVTFRCDPISEHNRLYWYRQTLGQGPEFLTYFQNEAQLEKSRLLSDRFSAERPKGSFSTLEIQRTEQGDSAMYLCASSPLMGGSGNTIYFGEGSWLTVV.

The gene calls are TRBV6-6 and TRBJ2-1; TRBD2 matches 10 bases. The CDR3 is made up of 14 amino acids. CDR1 and CDR2 (germline): MNHNY, SVGAGI (reference sequence). V shed 3 bases, J shed 10 bases, and the junction held 6 bases outside the gene matches. The CDR3 here is CASSYRAGGREQFF. The CDR3 region has the DNA TGTGCCAGCAGTTATCGAGCGGGAGGGCGAGAGCAGTTCTTC.

V gene TRBV28 combines with J gene TRBJ2-1; 10 nucleotides agree with TRBD2. Germline CDR1 is MDHEN and CDR2 is SYDVKM. The CDR3 spans 15 residues. Trimming cost V 6 bases and J 5 bases; bases outside gene matches: 7. The CDR3 DNA sequence: TGTGCCAGCAGCCCCGGGACTAGCGTGAACAATGAGCAGTTCTTC. Its protein is CASSPGTSVNNEQFF.

The genes are TRBV27 and TRBJ2-1, with 8 bases lining up with TRBD2. The CDR3 is 18 residues long. V lost 1 base, J lost 3 bases, and 11 bases stayed unmatched. Germline V gene data show CDR1 as MNHEY and CDR2 as SMNVEV (reference sequence). DNA of the CDR3: TGTGCCAGCAGTTTATTTCTCGAGAGCGGGAGTGGCTACAATGAGCAGTTCTTC. This codes for CASSLFLESGSGYNEQFF.

This sequence joins TRBV5-1 and TRBJ2-1; D is possibly TRBD2 (6 bases). CDR1 and CDR2 from the germline V gene are SGHRS and YFSETQ. The V and J ends lost 3 bases and 0 bases respectively, with 13 bases between them. There are 16 residues in the CDR3. In DNA form, the CDR3 reads TGCGCCAGCAGCTGGCGCGGGGAGAGCTCCTACAATGAGCAGTTCTTC. It codes for CASSWRGESSYNEQFF.

The chain combines TRBV7-8 with TRBJ2-3; maybe TRBD2 (6 bases). The CDR3 runs to 16 residues. The V end lost 4 bases, the J end lost 0 bases, and 14 bases lay between the germline ends. Germline V gives CDR1 SGHVS, CDR2 FQNEAQ. DNA for the CDR3: TGTGCCAGCAGCTGGCACAGGACTACGAGCACAGATACGCAGTATTTT. This translates into CASSWHRTTSTDTQYF.

The chain uses TRBV6-5 and TRBJ1-3; 7 nucleotides line up with TRBD1. The CDR3 is 14 residues long. V lost 0 bases to trimming and J lost 8 bases; unmatched junction nucleotides: 4. Germline V gives CDR1 MNHEY, CDR2 SVGAGI. Here the CDR3 reads CASSYSDRRDTIYF. The CDR3 nucleotides read TGTGCCAGCAGTTACTCGGACAGGAGGGACACCATATATTTT.

The V call is TRBV28, the J call TRBJ2-2, with 7 bases aligning to TRBD1. Trimming removed 4 bases from V and 3 bases from J; junction bases left unmatched: 11. Germline CDR1 and CDR2: MDHEN and SYDVKM. CDR3 length equals 17 residues. Here the CDR3 DNA reads TGTGCCAGCAGTTATACAGGGGCGAGAAGGGACACCGGGGAGCTGTTTTTT. Amino acid sequence: CASSYTGARRDTGELFF. The whole variable domain, remainder taken from reference TRBV28 and TRBJ2-2, is DVKVTQSSRYLVKRTGEKVFLECVQDMDHENMFWYRQDPGLGLRLIYFSYDVKMKEKGDIPEGYSVSREKKERFSLILESASTNQTSMYLCASSYTGARRDTGELFFGEGSRLTVL.

The V and J genes are TRBV7-9 and TRBJ2-1; D remains ambiguous. This CDR3 contains 11 residues. Germline CDR1 SEHNR, CDR2 FQNEAQ (reference sequence). V was trimmed by 5 bases and J by 6 bases, leaving 5 bases between them. CDR3 loop: CASSQSNEQFF. The CDR3, as DNA: TGTGCCAGCAGCCAAAGCAATGAGCAGTTCTTC.

This chain uses TRBV18 with TRBJ2-1; a possible D gene is TRBD2 (5 bases). The CDR3 sequence is 15 residues long. In germline, CDR1 is KGHSH, CDR2 LQKENI. The V end was cut by 2 bases, the J end by 6 bases, with 14 bases between. The CDR3 spells CASSPGVATSNEQFF. The CDR3 DNA follows: TGTGCCAGCTCACCAGGGGTGGCTACTAGCAATGAGCAGTTCTTC.

The chain recombines TRBV6-5 with TRBJ2-7, with D possibly matching TRBD1 (6 bases). The V end was cut by 6 bases, the J end by 4 bases, with 19 bases between. This CDR3 has 15 residues. In germline, CDR1 is MNHEY, CDR2 SVGAGI. In nucleotides, the CDR3 is TGTGCCAGCAGCAACGAGGGGGAGACGGGGTACGAGCAGTACTTC. This gives the protein CASSNEGETGYEQYF.

Remarks on this clone: In the same sample, other DNA sequences code for this CDR3. CDR3 nucleotide sequence: TGTGCCAGCAGCTTAGTTCTAGCGGGAGGGTACAATGAGCAGTTCTTC. Translating it yields CASSLVLAGGYNEQFF. The chain has TRBV7-2 and TRBJ2-1; 12 nucleotides agree with TRBD2. The V and J ends lost 1 base and 4 bases, in that order; junction bases with no gene match: 2. Germline-derived CDR1 and CDR2 are SGHTA and FQGNSA. CDR3 length: 16 residues.

The chain combines TRBV28 with TRBJ1-5; D is undetermined. This CDR3 region has 14 residues. CDR1 MDHEN and CDR2 SYDVKM come from the germline V gene. V was cut by 6 bases and J by 3 bases, with 12 bases left in between. For the CDR3, the DNA is TGTGCCAGCAGCCTCACCGGCTACAATCAGCCCCAGCATTTT. Amino acids: CASSLTGYNQPQHF.